This T cell receptor beta chain was captured by sequencing in a study of T cell responses to AZD1222 COVID-19 vaccine. Germline CDR1 and CDR2: SGHAT and FQNNGV. V shed 4 bases, J shed 0 bases, and the junction held 14 bases outside the gene matches. This CDR3 has 18 residues. The data were produced by immunoSEQ multiplex PCR, yet TCRdb's version contains in-frame clones alone and is incomplete. This sample yields 150,000 to 200,000 clones, of which approximately 90% are seen a single time; 1.1% to 1.5% belongs to the top ten. This clone turned up a few times. The starting material was peripheral blood, obtained on day 0 of AZD1222 vaccination. The V gene is TRBV11-2, the J gene TRBJ1-2; 7 nucleotides agree with TRBD1. The sequence was obtained from an adult in good health. In DNA, the CDR3 is TGTGCCAGCAGCTCCATCTCCAGGGGGAAGGAGACTAACTATGGCTACACCTTC. This translates into CASSSISRGKETNYGYTF.